These T cell receptor beta chains were read from a single sample in a study of identical twins. TCRdb re-called the 5' RACE reads with MiXCR, one entry per CDR3 protein. Of 600,000 to 700,000 distinct CDR3 sequences listed, approximately 22% are singletons. This same sample was also taken into another study, of T cells expressing NK-cell markers.

Source material: PBMCs. The receptors stem from a woman between 18 and 30 years old in good health. Both conserved end residues are part of each CDR3. The D gene is left open where the match is weak. The size field is filled for only some rows; it gives once, few, many or a size class.

clone size	V gene	J gene	D gene	CDR3 DNA	CDR3 protein
.	TRBV7-8	TRBJ1-5	.	TGTGCCAGCAGCTTAGCAAAGGGGAATCAGCCCCAGCATTTT	CASSLAKGNQPQHF
few	TRBV20-1	TRBJ2-7	.	TGCAGTGCTAGGGGGTCAGGAGCTGGGTACGAGCAGTACTTC	CSARGSGAGYEQYF
few	TRBV18	TRBJ1-4	TRBD1	TGTGCCAGCTCACGAGCGCCGGACAGGGGATATAAACTGTTTTTT	CASSRAPDRGYKLFF
many	TRBV20-1	TRBJ2-1	TRBD2	TGCAGTGCTACCGCCAGCGGGAGGCAGGGCAATGAGCAGTTCTTC	CSATASGRQGNEQFF
.	TRBV20-1	TRBJ2-1	TRBD2	TGCAGTGCTTTCTCATCTAGCGGACTATCCTACAATGAGCAGTTCTTC	CSAFSSSGLSYNEQFF
.	TRBV20-1	TRBJ2-7	.	TGCAGTGCTAGGAACCCTAATAGTGTCGGGTACGAGCAGTACTTC	CSARNPNSVGYEQYF
.	TRBV7-2	TRBJ2-3	.	TGTGCCAGCAGCACCGCGCTAGAGGATACGCAGTATTTT	CASSTALEDTQYF
few	TRBV7-2	TRBJ1-5	.	TGTGCCAGCAGTTTAGACTTCAGGCCCGGTTCTCAGCCCCAGCATTTT	CASSLDFRPGSQPQHF
many	TRBV15	TRBJ1-1	TRBD1	TGTGCCACCAGGAGGGCTGCAGGGGGGGGGATGAACACTGAAGCTTTCTTT	CATRRAAGGGMNTEAFF
.	TRBV29-1	TRBJ1-2	.	TGCAGCTTCTCTTGGGACTATGGCTACACCTTC	CSFSWDYGYTF
.	TRBV7-2	TRBJ2-1	.	TGTGCCAGCAGTTCCGCCAGGGGAGGTGAGCAGTTCTTC	CASSSARGGEQFF
many	TRBV6-5	TRBJ1-2	.	TGTGCCAGCAGTTACGACAGCAGCTATGGCTACACCTTC	CASSYDSSYGYTF
few	TRBV20-1	TRBJ1-1	.	TGCAGTGCTAGAAGGGCAGGGCAGCTGCTGAACACTGAAGCTTTCTTT	CSARRAGQLLNTEAFF
.	TRBV5-1	TRBJ1-1	.	TGCGCCAGCAGCTTGGCTAGGGAGGTGAGCACTGAAGCTTTCTTT	CASSLAREVSTEAFF
.	TRBV20-1	TRBJ2-2	TRBD2	TGCAGTGCTAGAGACCTACGGTGGACTAGTGTCGGGGAGCTGTTTTTT	CSARDLRWTSVGELFF
many	TRBV27	TRBJ2-1	TRBD2	TGTGCCAGCAGTTTATTGGGACTAGCGGGAGGGAGCTCCTACAATGAGCAGTTCTTC	CASSLLGLAGGSSYNEQFF
.	TRBV27	TRBJ1-4	.	TGTGCCAGCCAGTCAATGGGGGCGATGAATGAAAAACTGTTTTTT	CASQSMGAMNEKLFF
.	TRBV20-1	TRBJ1-2	.	TGCAGTGCTAGAGACCTGGGACGGATGAAAAACTATGGCTACACCTTC	CSARDLGRMKNYGYTF
many	TRBV5-1	TRBJ2-5	.	TGCGCCAGCAGCTTCGGAACTCGGGAGACCCAGTACTTC	CASSFGTRETQYF
few	TRBV12-3/TRBV12-4	TRBJ2-1	TRBD1	TGTGCCAGCAGTCCCGGGACAGGGGGCGTTGAGCAGTTCTTC	CASSPGTGGVEQFF
few	TRBV20-1	TRBJ1-2	TRBD1	TGCAGTGCTAGGTTACGGCCCGCACCACAGGGGGCATGGGACTATGGCTACACCTTC	CSARLRPAPQGAWDYGYTF
.	TRBV5-1	TRBJ1-1	.	TGCGCCAGCAGCCTCGGAAGGGACGCTTTCTTT	CASSLGRDAFF
few	TRBV12-3/TRBV12-4	TRBJ1-6	.	TGTGCCAGCAGTTTAGGAGGGGTGAATTCACCCCTCCACTTT	CASSLGGVNSPLHF
.	TRBV5-1	TRBJ2-3	TRBD2	TGCGCCAGCAGCCCGGGACTAGTTGGCACAGATACGCAGTATTTT	CASSPGLVGTDTQYF
many	TRBV20-1	TRBJ2-1	.	TGCAGTGCTAGGGGGGGGCCCGACAATGAGCAGTTCTTC	CSARGGPDNEQFF
.	TRBV12-3/TRBV12-4	TRBJ2-2	TRBD1	TGTGCCAGCAGTCTGGCTACAGGGGGGAACACCGGGGAGCTGTTTTTT	CASSLATGGNTGELFF
.	TRBV10-3	TRBJ1-1	TRBD1	TGTGCCATCAGTCCCGCAGGGGGCACTGAAGCTTTCTTT	CAISPAGGTEAFF
many	TRBV10-3	TRBJ2-7	TRBD1	TGTGCCACTACGGGACAGGACTACGAGCAGTACTTC	CATTGQDYEQYF
.	TRBV6-1	TRBJ1-6	.	TGTGCCAGCAGGACGGGACCTTATAATTCACCCCTCCACTTT	CASRTGPYNSPLHF
many	TRBV29-1	TRBJ1-1	.	TGCAGCGTTGATCGGCAGGGTTCCTTTGAAGCTTTCTTT	CSVDRQGSFEAFF
few	TRBV20-1	TRBJ2-1	.	TGCAGTGCTCGGGGGCCCCCCAATGAGCAGTTCTTC	CSARGPPNEQFF
many	TRBV12-3/TRBV12-4	TRBJ1-1	.	TGTGCCAGCAGTTCGGGGTTTCGGGCTTTCTTT	CASSSGFRAFF
many	TRBV21-1	TRBJ2-7	.	TGTGCCAGCAGCAAAGGGACCTACGAGCAGTACTTC	CASSKGTYEQYF
many	TRBV20-1	TRBJ2-5	.	TGCAGTGCTAGTCGGCCAGACCCCCAAAGGCAGACCCAGTACTTC	CSASRPDPQRQTQYF
.	TRBV30	TRBJ2-1	.	TGTGCCTGGAGTATGGGGTCGCCTCTAGTAACCTACAATGAGCAGTTCTTC	CAWSMGSPLVTYNEQFF
many	TRBV20-1	TRBJ2-5	.	TGCAGTGCTAGACCCACTACGACTGGGGGGGAGACCCAGTACTTC	CSARPTTTGGETQYF
.	TRBV12-3/TRBV12-4	TRBJ2-3	TRBD2	TGTGCCAGCAGTTTATTCCCAGCGGGAGGCCGTGGGGATACGCAGTATTTT	CASSLFPAGGRGDTQYF
.	TRBV9	TRBJ1-2	TRBD1	TGTGCCAGCAGCGCGCAAAACAGGGGGCAGGATGGCTACACCTTC	CASSAQNRGQDGYTF